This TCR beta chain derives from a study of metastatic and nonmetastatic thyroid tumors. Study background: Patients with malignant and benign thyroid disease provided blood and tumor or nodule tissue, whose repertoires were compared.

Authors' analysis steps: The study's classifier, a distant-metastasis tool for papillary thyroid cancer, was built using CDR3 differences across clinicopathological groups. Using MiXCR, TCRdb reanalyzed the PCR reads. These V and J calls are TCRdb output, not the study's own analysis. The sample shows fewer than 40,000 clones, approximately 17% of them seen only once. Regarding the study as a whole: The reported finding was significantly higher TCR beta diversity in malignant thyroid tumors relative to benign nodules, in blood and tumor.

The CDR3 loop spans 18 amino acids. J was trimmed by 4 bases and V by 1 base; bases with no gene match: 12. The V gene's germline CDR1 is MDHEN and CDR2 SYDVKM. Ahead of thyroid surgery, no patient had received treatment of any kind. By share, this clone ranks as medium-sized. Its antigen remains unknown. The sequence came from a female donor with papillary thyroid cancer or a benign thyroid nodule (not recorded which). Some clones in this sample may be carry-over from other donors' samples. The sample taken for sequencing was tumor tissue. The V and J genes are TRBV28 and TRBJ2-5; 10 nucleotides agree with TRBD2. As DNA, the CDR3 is TGTGCCAGCAGTTTATTAGTCCCTACTAGCGGGGCTAGAGAGACCCAGTACTTC. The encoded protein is CASSLLVPTSGARETQYF.